This TCR beta chain was recorded in a study of T cell responses to AZD1222 COVID-19 vaccine. This clone showed up just once. Its antigen is not known. Germline assignment: CDR1 LGHDT and CDR2 YNNKEL (reference sequence). The V end lost 7 bases, the J end lost 4 bases, and 16 bases lay between the germline ends. The CDR3 runs 14 residues. General study findings and limits: Only a handful of people who got AZD1222 tested seropositive at baseline. Donors were chiefly white British, with a greater number of females, and clonal diversity was perhaps underestimated. The span of vaccine-associated CD4 TCRs extended across spike, with dominance at 160-218 and 743-854.

Sequencing used immunoSEQ multiplex PCR; TCRdb keeps in-frame clones, though not all of them. The sample holds over 75,000 clones, under 95% seen once. This chain joins TRBV3-1 (or the pseudogene TRBV3-2) and TRBJ1-1, with D unclear. The receptor was derived from an adult in good health. This sample comprised peripheral blood, obtained on day 0 of AZD1222 vaccination. The CDR3 coding sequence is TGTGCCAGCACCGTAGGACGAGCCGGCACTGAAGCTTTCTTT. This encodes CASTVGRAGTEAFF.